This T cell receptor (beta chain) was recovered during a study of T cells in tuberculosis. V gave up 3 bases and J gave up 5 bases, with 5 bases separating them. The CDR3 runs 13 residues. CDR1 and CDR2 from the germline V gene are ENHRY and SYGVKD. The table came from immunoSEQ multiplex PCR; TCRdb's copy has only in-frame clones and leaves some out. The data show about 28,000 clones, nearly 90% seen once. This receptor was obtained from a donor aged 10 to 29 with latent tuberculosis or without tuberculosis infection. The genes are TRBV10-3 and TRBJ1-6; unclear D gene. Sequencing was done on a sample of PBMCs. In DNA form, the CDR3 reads TGTGCCATCAGTGACCCCAATAATTCACCCCTCCACTTT. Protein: CAISDPNNSPLHF.